A single sample gave rise to the 4 T cell receptor beta chains below, sequenced in a study of T cells of healthy individuals. MiXCR, applied by TCRdb to the 5' RACE reads, yields one record per CDR3 protein. The sample shows fewer than 75,000 distinct CDR3 sequences, around 15% of them seen only once. The source of these receptors is a human donor in good health.

This clonotype was counted only a few times. The chain carries TRBV19 and TRBJ2-1; D is possibly TRBD2 (5 bases). The CDR3 has 16 residues. Germline loops: CDR1 LNHDA, CDR2 SQIVND (reference sequence). Trimming stripped 5 bases from V and 0 bases from J, with 14 bases between. The CDR3: CASSFGLADSYNEQFF. The CDR3 bases are TGTGCCAGTAGTTTCGGTCTAGCCGACTCCTACAATGAGCAGTTCTTC.

About this clonotype: Just one base apart from a much larger clone, this may be a read error. The chain combines TRBV24-1 with TRBJ2-1; the match to TRBD1 covers 8 bases. This CDR3 has 18 residues. J gave up 13 bases and V 4 bases, and 23 bases lay outside the gene matches. Germline V lookup: CDR1 KGHDR, CDR2 SFDVKD. Here the CDR3 reads CATSEDPWGTGGQETQFF. CDR3 nucleotide sequence: TGTGCCACCAGTGAGGACCCGTGGGGGACAGGCGGCCAAGAGACCCAGTTCTTC.

This clonotype was seen many times. The chain uses TRBV4-1 and TRBJ1-6, with 7 bases aligning to TRBD1. The junction had 8 bases not matched to a gene; V was cut back by 4 bases and J by 8 bases. The CDR3 length is 15 residues. Germline lookup yields CDR1 MGHRA and CDR2 YSYEKL. CDR3 nucleotide sequence: TGCGCCAGCAGCCCAACTGGACAGGCTGATTCACCCCTCCACTTT. Its translation is CASSPTGQADSPLHF.

This clonotype was counted at least ten times. The CDR3 DNA is TGTGCCACCAGCAGAGAAGAAATAAAAGGTCAAGAGACCCAGTACTTC. Its protein is CATSREEIKGQETQYF. V and J are TRBV15 and TRBJ2-5; D remains unclear. Between the trimmed V and J ends, which lost 0 bases and 2 bases, there was a span of 13 bases. CDR1 and CDR2 from the germline V gene are LNHNV and YYDKDF (reference sequence). The CDR3 consists of 16 residues.